The source of this TCR beta chain is a study of blood T cells in healthy people across ages. This CDR3 contains 14 residues. Germline V gene sequence: CDR1 SGHTA, CDR2 FQGNSA. V was clipped by 1 base and J by 7 bases; unmatched bases: 7. It was with a sample-barcoded 5' primer and a J-beta primer mix that a second PCR of about 6 to 11 cycles was run. TCRdb re-derived calls from the 5' RACE reads in MiXCR, one entry per CDR3 protein. The sample lists 650,000 to 1,000,000 distinct CDR3 sequences, roughly 34% occurring once. This TCR was recovered from a man younger than 35 in good health. The rearrangement uses TRBV7-2 and TRBJ2-7; TRBD1 matches at 7 bases. Sequencing used blood. CDR3 amino acids: CASSLEGGLNEQYF. The CDR3 nucleotides read TGTGCCAGCAGCTTAGAAGGGGGCTTAAATGAGCAGTACTTC.